This T cell receptor beta chain was documented in a study of neoadjuvant anti-PD-1 for oral cavity cancer. Trimming removed 4 bases from V and 6 bases from J; junction bases left unmatched: 1. Looked up from germline, CDR1 is LNHDA and CDR2 is SQIVND (reference sequence). The CDR3 spans 13 residues. Assay used: immunoSEQ multiplex PCR; TCRdb lists only in-frame clones, some missing. Here the sample spans tens of thousands of clones, 27% being singletons. Time point defined: after neoadjuvant nivolumab, at surgical resection. Patients had newly diagnosed, untreated stage II-IVA oral cavity squamous cell carcinoma.

This sequence joins TRBV19 and TRBJ1-5; 9 positions agree with TRBD1. Sequencing was performed on tumor tissue, taken after nivolumab (anti-PD-1) treatment. The receptor's source is a person between 35 and 79 years old with oral cavity squamous cell carcinoma. CDR3 amino acids: CASSRTGVQPQHF. CDR3 DNA: TGTGCCAGTAGTAGGACAGGGGTTCAGCCCCAGCATTTT.